The 14 T cell receptor beta chains reported below all come from one sample, sequenced in a study of blood T cell repertoires in COVID-19. Libraries were prepared by immunoSEQ multiplex PCR; TCRdb keeps only in-frame clonotypes and omits some of them. This sample has some 240,000 clones, with 70% to 85% found just once. Sequenced sample: peripheral blood. These receptor sequences come from a woman between 40 and 50 years old who had recovered from COVID-19.

The J gene is TRBJ1-2, the V gene TRBV3-1 (or the pseudogene TRBV3-2), with D possibly TRBD1 on 6 matching bases. The CDR3 runs to 14 residues. The V end was cut by 0 bases, the J end by 2 bases, with 7 bases between. In germline, CDR1 is LGHDT, CDR2 YNNKEL (reference sequence). In DNA, the CDR3 is TGTGCCAGCAGCCAAGACCAGGGGAACTATGGCTACACCTTC. Translating it yields CASSQDQGNYGYTF.

CDR3 in DNA: TGTGCCAGCAGGGGGGCAGGGAACACTGAAGCTTTCTTT. Amino acids: CASRGAGNTEAFF. The chain combines TRBV7-6 with TRBJ1-1, with D possibly being TRBD1 (6 bases). Trimming removed 6 bases from V and 1 base from J, with 9 bases in between. The CDR3 spans 13 residues. CDR1 SGHVS and CDR2 FNYEAQ come from the germline V gene.

This chain joins TRBV7-2 and TRBJ2-2, with TRBD2 matching 9 bases. From germline, CDR1 is SGHTA and CDR2 FQGNSA. V shed 6 bases, J shed 1 base, and the junction held 3 bases outside the gene matches. The CDR3 extends over 15 amino acids. The CDR3 DNA reads as TGTGCCAGCAGACGTAGCGGGGGGAACACCGGGGAGCTGTTTTTT. Protein sequence: CASRRSGGNTGELFF. Complete variable domain (other parts from reference TRBV7-2 and TRBJ2-2): GAGVSQSPSNKVTEKGKDVELRCDPISGHTALYWYRQSLGQGLEFLIYFQGNSAPDKSGLPSDRFSAERTGGSVSTLTIQRTQQEDSAVYLCASRRSGGNTGELFFGEGSRLTVL.

On this clone: A much larger clone differs from this one at a single base, so this may be a read error. Other DNA sequences of this sample code for an identical CDR3. This chain uses TRBV7-9 with TRBJ1-1; TRBD1 might be the D (6 bases). This CDR3 has 13 amino acids. The ends were cut back, 3 bases at V and 2 bases at J, with 7 bases in the middle. Germline V gene data show CDR1 as SEHNR and CDR2 as FQNEAQ (reference sequence). CDR3 protein: CASSLTGNTEAFF. As DNA, the CDR3 is TGTGCCAGCAGCTTGACAGGTAACACTGAAGCTTTCTTT.

The chain combines TRBV4-1 with TRBJ2-6, with D perhaps TRBD1 (5 bases). Germline V gene lookup returns CDR1 MGHRA and CDR2 YSYEKL. CDR3 length: 15 residues. Trimming removed 3 bases from V and 1 base from J, with 7 bases in between. Here the CDR3 reads CASSQDMSGANVLTF. CDR3 sequence (DNA): TGCGCCAGCAGCCAGGACATGTCTGGGGCCAACGTCCTGACTTTC.

This chain uses TRBV11-3 with TRBJ2-2; perhaps TRBD2 as D (6 bases). The germline V gene encodes CDR1 SGHNT and CDR2 YENEEA. The CDR3 is 16 amino acids. The V end was cut by 3 bases, the J end by 1 base, with 12 bases between. The CDR3, as DNA: TGTGCCAGCAGCTTTCGCCCAGCGGGGAACACCGGGGAGCTGTTTTTT. Its translation is CASSFRPAGNTGELFF.

The genes are TRBV2 and TRBJ2-7; D is unresolved. The germline gives CDR1 SNHLY, CDR2 FYNNEI. Trimming took off 0 bases at V and 0 bases at J, with 21 bases between the two ends. CDR3 length: 19 residues. The CDR3 nucleotides read TGTGCCAGCAGTGAAGCGCTTATCATCAAGGCGACAAGCTCCTACGAGCAGTACTTC. Translated, it gives CASSEALIIKATSSYEQYF.

The rearrangement links TRBV24-1 to TRBJ2-2; possibly TRBD1 for D (6 bases). Between the trimmed V and J ends, which lost 0 bases and 4 bases, there was a span of 14 bases. The CDR3 has 17 amino acids. Looked up from germline, CDR1 is KGHDR and CDR2 is SFDVKD. CDR3 nucleotide sequence: TGTGCCACCAGTGATTTGCCGGCGGACAGCGGCACCGGGGAGCTGTTTTTT. Protein sequence: CATSDLPADSGTGELFF.

The chain couples TRBV6-5 to TRBJ2-2, with D tentatively TRBD1 (6 bases). Trimming removed 6 bases from V and 4 bases from J, with 15 bases in between. The CDR3 extends over 15 amino acids. From germline, CDR1 is MNHEY and CDR2 SVGAGI. CDR3 DNA: TGTGCCAGCAGCCTTTGGGGGCAGGGCACCGGGGAGCTGTTTTTT. Translating gives CASSLWGQGTGELFF.

The J gene is TRBJ2-1, the V gene TRBV10-3; 8 nucleotides line up with TRBD2. Germline values: CDR1 ENHRY, CDR2 SYGVKD. V was clipped by 6 bases and J by 3 bases; unmatched bases: 7. The CDR3 consists of 15 residues. The CDR3 is CAIRSLAADYNEQFF. The CDR3 DNA reads TGTGCCATCAGATCACTAGCGGCGGACTACAATGAGCAGTTCTTC.

This clone was counted many times. This chain connects TRBV7-2 to TRBJ2-2, with 7 bases that match TRBD1. V lost 6 bases, J lost 4 bases, and 8 bases stayed unmatched. CDR1 and CDR2 from the germline V gene are SGHTA and FQGNSA. The CDR3 is made up of 15 amino acids. CDR3 loop: CASRRGQGATGELFF. The CDR3 nucleotides read TGTGCCAGCAGGAGGGGGCAGGGAGCCACCGGGGAGCTGTTTTTT.

V and J are TRBV12-1 and TRBJ1-5; TRBD1 is taken as the D call from the table, unchecked against the DNA. TRBV12-1 is classified as a pseudogene. The CDR3 contains 18 residues. CDR3 in amino acids: CASSFVGTGGFGNQPQHF. In nucleotides, the CDR3 is TGTGCCAGCAGCTTTGTGGGGACAGGGGGCTTTGGCAATCAGCCCCAGCATTTT.

The rearrangement uses TRBV14 and TRBJ2-4, with TRBD2 matching 7 bases. Germline CDR1 reads SGHDN; CDR2 reads FVKESK. The CDR3 spans 15 residues. The J segment lost 3 bases and the V segment lost 1 base, leaving 3 bases of the junction unmatched. CDR3 in DNA: TGTGCCAGCAGCCAAGTAGGCGGGAGCAAAAACATTCAGTACTTC. Protein product: CASSQVGGSKNIQYF.

J is TRBJ1-1 and V is TRBV4-2, with D possibly TRBD1 on 5 matching bases. The length of the CDR3 is 17 residues. Germline V lookup: CDR1 LGHNA, CDR2 YNFKEQ. V was trimmed by 2 bases and J by 1 base, leaving 17 bases between them. The CDR3, as DNA: TGTGCCAGCAGCCAACCAGACCTGGGGCAGACGAACACTGAAGCTTTCTTT. Its translation is CASSQPDLGQTNTEAFF.